A selection of T cell receptor beta chains follows, all from one sample in a study of blood T cell repertoires in COVID-19. Profiled with immunoSEQ multiplex PCR; TCRdb holds only in-frame clones, not every one. The repertoire holds 340,000 or so clones, with around 86% as singletons. The sample comprised PBMCs or T cells enriched from blood (not recorded which). These receptors all come from a woman between 40 and 50 years old with acute COVID-19. The CDR3 runs from the conserved cysteine through the conserved F or W. D genes are given only for firm matches. Clone size appears in some rows only: once, few, many, or a class for an expanded clone.

d_call	v_call	clone_size	j_call	cdr3_aa	cdr3_nt
TRBD2	TRBV3-1/TRBV3-2	-	TRBJ2-7	CASSQRSGKTTSGSGPYEQYF	TGTGCCAGCAGCCAACGGAGCGGGAAAACGACTAGCGGGAGTGGCCCCTACGAGCAGTACTTC
TRBD1	TRBV28	-	TRBJ1-1	CASSSFTGANTEAFF	TGTGCCAGCAGTTCATTCACAGGGGCGAACACTGAAGCTTTCTTT
-	TRBV19	-	TRBJ1-5	CASLDKGRGGWGQPQHF	TGTGCCAGTTTGGATAAGGGGCGCGGGGGCTGGGGTCAGCCCCAGCATTTT
TRBD1	TRBV14	-	TRBJ1-2	CASSPRQGVMGYTF	TGTGCCAGCAGCCCGAGACAGGGGGTTATGGGCTACACCTTC
-	TRBV15	-	TRBJ1-2	CATSRAQGLLYGYTF	TGTGCCACCAGCAGGGCCCAGGGGCTCTTATATGGCTACACCTTC
-	TRBV2	-	TRBJ2-7	CASKPREFGGPYEQYF	TGTGCCAGCAAACCTCGTGAATTTGGTGGGCCCTACGAGCAGTACTTC
TRBD1	TRBV3-1/TRBV3-2	-	TRBJ1-2	CASSHPSGTGSRGYTF	TGTGCCAGCAGCCATCCCTCCGGGACAGGGTCTCGTGGCTACACCTTC
-	TRBV19	-	TRBJ1-6	CASSISGGYSPLHF	TGTGCCAGTAGTATCTCGGGGGGATATTCACCCCTCCACTTT
-	TRBV28	-	TRBJ1-6	CASSLWGVDNSPLHF	TGTGCCAGCAGTTTGTGGGGGGTAGATAATTCACCCCTCCACTTT
-	TRBV5-6	-	TRBJ1-6	CASSLVAGRGNSPLHF	TGTGCCAGCAGCTTGGTTGCAGGGAGGGGAAATTCACCCCTCCACTTT
-	TRBV19	-	TRBJ1-5	CASSMGQKAHQPQHF	TGTGCCAGTAGTATGGGCCAAAAGGCCCATCAGCCCCAGCATTTT
-	TRBV7-3	-	TRBJ2-2	CASSLTRESGELFF	TGTGCCAGCAGCTTAACTCGGGAATCCGGGGAGCTGTTTTTT
TRBD1	TRBV27	-	TRBJ1-2	CASSPGQTWGGYTF	TGTGCCAGCAGCCCGGGACAGACCTGGGGCGGCTACACCTTC
TRBD2	TRBV7-2	once	TRBJ2-3	CASSLGVAGGPSTDTQYF	TGTGCCAGCAGCTTAGGCGTGGCGGGGGGGCCAAGCACAGATACGCAGTATTTT
-	TRBV20-1	-	TRBJ1-2	CSAEYYGYTF	TGCAGTGCCGAGTACTATGGCTACACCTTC
-	TRBV6-4	-	TRBJ1-2	CASSEADGLGYTF	TGTGCCAGCAGTGAAGCGGACGGCCTGGGCTACACCTTC
TRBD2	TRBV28	-	TRBJ2-7	CASSLGGVGYEQYF	TGTGCCAGCAGCCTGGGAGGGGTGGGCTACGAGCAGTACTTC
-	TRBV29-1	-	TRBJ1-2	CSVESSVLGYTF	TGCAGCGTTGAGTCAAGCGTTCTCGGCTACACCTTC
TRBD2	TRBV6-5	-	TRBJ2-1	CASSPESGTYNEQFF	TGTGCCAGCAGCCCAGAGAGCGGGACTTACAATGAGCAGTTCTTC
-	TRBV12-3/TRBV12-4	-	TRBJ2-1	CASKRGEQFF	TGTGCCAGCAAACGGGGTGAGCAGTTCTTC
-	TRBV5-1	-	TRBJ1-1	CASSSLRSTEAFF	TGCGCCAGCAGCTCCCTACGGAGCACTGAAGCTTTCTTT
TRBD1	TRBV24-1	-	TRBJ2-5	CATSSGTGWRETQYF	TGTGCCACCAGTTCCGGGACAGGGTGGCGAGAGACCCAGTACTTC
-	TRBV15	-	TRBJ1-5	CATGADPTRPQHF	TGTGCCACGGGGGCGGACCCAACACGGCCCCAGCATTTT
TRBD1	TRBV5-1	-	TRBJ1-2	CASSPGQLPYGYTF	TGCGCCAGCAGCCCGGGACAGTTGCCCTATGGCTACACCTTC
TRBD2	TRBV5-8	-	TRBJ2-7	CASSKMGGGRALGYEQYF	TGTGCCAGCAGTAAAATGGGCGGCGGGAGGGCCTTGGGCTACGAGCAGTACTTC
-	TRBV5-1	few	TRBJ2-7	CASSLEGQTYEQYF	TGCGCCAGCAGCTTAGAAGGACAGACCTACGAGCAGTACTTC
-	TRBV9	-	TRBJ2-1	CASSAGVGPHNEQFF	TGTGCCAGCAGCGCAGGGGTTGGGCCTCACAATGAGCAGTTCTTC
-	TRBV5-5	-	TRBJ2-7	CASSPLPKSHGGEQYF	TGTGCCAGCAGCCCCCTCCCTAAGTCCCACGGGGGCGAGCAGTACTTC
-	TRBV28	-	TRBJ2-7	CASSPFGQGIAAYEQYF	TGTGCCAGCAGTCCCTTCGGGCAGGGCATAGCAGCCTACGAGCAGTACTTC
-	TRBV18	few	TRBJ1-1	CASSPQAANTEAFF	TGTGCCAGCTCACCACAGGCGGCTAACACTGAAGCTTTCTTT
TRBD1	TRBV19	once	TRBJ1-5	CASSSGQGVQPQHF	TGTGCCAGTAGTTCGGGACAGGGGGTTCAGCCCCAGCATTTT
TRBD2	TRBV4-2	-	TRBJ2-1	CASSQDPGGAGNEQFF	TGTGCCAGCAGCCAAGATCCCGGGGGGGCCGGCAATGAGCAGTTCTTC
-	TRBV12-3/TRBV12-4	few	TRBJ2-2	CASSLRGTGELFF	TGTGCCAGCAGTTTACGAGGCACCGGGGAGCTGTTTTTT
TRBD1	TRBV19	-	TRBJ2-5	CASSPGRQGYGTQYF	TGTGCCAGTAGTCCCGGTCGACAGGGGTATGGGACCCAGTACTTC
TRBD1	TRBV10-3	-	TRBJ1-5	CAISGGQGDQPQHF	TGTGCCATCAGTGGGGGACAGGGAGACCAGCCCCAGCATTTT
TRBD1	TRBV5-6	-	TRBJ1-1	CASSGGTDYTEAFF	TGTGCCAGCAGCGGGGGGACAGATTACACTGAAGCTTTCTTT
-	TRBV5-1	-	TRBJ1-1	CASSLASAGGTEAFF	TGCGCCAGCAGCTTGGCCTCGGCGGGAGGCACTGAAGCTTTCTTT
TRBD1	TRBV4-2	-	TRBJ2-7	CASSQARGQNYEQYF	TGTGCCAGCAGCCAAGCCCGGGGACAGAACTACGAGCAGTACTTC
-	TRBV6-5	-	TRBJ2-2	CASRTTGELFF	TGTGCCAGCAGAACAACCGGGGAGCTGTTTTTT
-	TRBV20-1	-	TRBJ1-2	CSASPPEGYTF	TGCAGTGCTAGCCCCCCCGAGGGCTACACCTTC
-	TRBV5-6	-	TRBJ1-1	CASSLAFDSEAFF	TGTGCCAGCAGCTTGGCCTTTGACAGTGAAGCTTTCTTT
TRBD1	TRBV4-3	few	TRBJ2-3	CASSQDQGADTQYF	TGCGCCAGCAGCCAAGATCAGGGGGCAGATACGCAGTATTTT
TRBD1	TRBV10-3	-	TRBJ1-2	CAISESGQGRGGYTF	TGTGCCATCAGTGAGTCGGGACAGGGAAGAGGTGGCTACACCTTC
-	TRBV4-3	-	TRBJ1-6	CASSQYTGNSYNSPLHF	TGCGCCAGCAGCCAATATACAGGAAACTCCTATAATTCACCCCTCCACTTT
TRBD1	TRBV7-9	-	TRBJ2-3	CASSFQRTGGTDTQYF	TGTGCCAGCAGCTTTCAACGGACAGGGGGGACAGATACGCAGTATTTT
-	TRBV28	-	TRBJ1-4	CASWTRNEKLFF	TGTGCCAGTTGGACAAGAAATGAAAAACTGTTTTTT
-	TRBV5-1	-	TRBJ2-5	CASREGEETQYF	TGCGCCAGCAGAGAGGGTGAAGAGACCCAGTACTTC
-	TRBV5-6	once	TRBJ2-2	CASSLIHYTGELFF	TGTGCCAGCAGCTTGATCCACTACACCGGGGAGCTGTTTTTT
TRBD1	TRBV18	-	TRBJ1-4	CASSRTPTGEISTNEKLFF	TGTGCCAGCTCACGAACTCCGACAGGGGAAATATCAACTAATGAAAAACTGTTTTTT
TRBD1	TRBV4-2	-	TRBJ1-1	CASSQRGDRGNTEAFF	TGTGCCAGCAGCCAAAGGGGGGACAGGGGGAACACTGAAGCTTTCTTT
-	TRBV6-6	-	TRBJ1-6	CASSPNTVLHSPLHF	TGTGCCAGCAGTCCAAACACAGTACTTCATTCACCCCTCCACTTT
-	TRBV20-1	-	TRBJ2-5	CSASAGQETQYF	TGCAGTGCCAGTGCGGGGCAAGAGACCCAGTACTTC
TRBD1	TRBV19	-	TRBJ1-5	CASSDTGGSQPQHF	TGTGCCAGTAGTGATACAGGGGGTAGTCAGCCCCAGCATTTT
TRBD1	TRBV18	-	TRBJ1-2	CASSPLGQGTDYGYTF	TGTGCCAGCTCACCACTCGGACAGGGTACGGACTATGGCTACACCTTC
-	TRBV11-2	few	TRBJ1-4	CASSPGSGRWTNEKLFF	TGTGCCAGCAGCCCAGGTTCCGGGAGGTGGACTAATGAAAAACTGTTTTTT
-	TRBV5-5	-	TRBJ2-7	CASSQDPGAYEQYF	TGTGCCAGCAGCCAGGACCCAGGGGCCTACGAGCAGTACTTC
-	TRBV29-1	-	TRBJ1-2	CSVGQGLGDGYTF	TGCAGCGTGGGTCAGGGGTTAGGAGATGGCTACACCTTC